This paragraph covers one T cell receptor beta chain sequence. The source of the sample is a study of blood T cell repertoires in COVID-19. Overall study context: From the United States, Italy and Spain came samples of acute and convalescent COVID-19. PBMCs, B-cell-depleted T cells, or T cells provided the cDNA or gDNA that made up the material.

V was pared by 4 bases and J by 3 bases, with 29 bases between. This CDR3 region has 19 residues. Per the authors' pipeline: From reference gene primer amplification, estimates of nucleated cell counts were derived. The protocol was immunoSEQ multiplex PCR, while the TCRdb copy is restricted to in-frame clones and leaves out a portion. The V and J calls and clone size are taken from that table; D and trimming were inferred from the DNA. The table lists some 250,000 clones, roughly 79% of them singletons, with about 3.2% in the top ten. The sequence came from a woman between 55 and 75 years old with active or convalescent COVID-19. The specimen sequenced was peripheral blood. The gene calls are TRBV5-3 and TRBJ2-7; a weak D match, TRBD1 (5 bases). TRBV5-3 is flagged as an ORF with uncertain function. Here the CDR3 reads CARSQRFRAEPSLLYEQYF. CDR3 coding DNA: TGTGCCAGAAGCCAAAGGTTCAGGGCCGAACCATCACTCCTCTACGAGCAGTACTTC.